Presented here are 25 T cell receptor beta chains from one specimen sequenced in a study of blood T cells in healthy people across ages. Through a sample-barcoded 5' primer and a J-beta primer mix, a second PCR was run for roughly 7 to 12 cycles. TCRdb reprocessed the 5' RACE reads via MiXCR and lists one record per CDR3 protein. The table shows approximately 800,000 distinct CDR3 sequences, with around half occurring only once. The sequencing input was blood. The source of these receptors is an elderly man in good health.

This chain connects TRBV12-3 or TRBV12-4 to TRBJ2-7; D remains ambiguous. The CDR3 has 12 residues. V lost 6 bases to trimming and J lost 4 bases, with 10 bases between them. DNA for the CDR3: TGTGCCAGCAGGGCGGATCTTTACGAGCAGTACTTC. Translation: CASRADLYEQYF.

This clonotype was detected a few times. Possible read error: a much larger clone is one base away. The chain has TRBV7-8 and TRBJ2-7; 9 bases align to TRBD2. Germline V gives CDR1 SGHVS, CDR2 FQNEAQ. This CDR3 comprises 14 residues. J was trimmed by 7 bases and V by 5 bases; bases with no gene match: 9. The CDR3 nucleotides are TGTGCCAGCAGCGATAGCGGGAGTTACAATGAGCAGTACTTC. Residues: CASSDSGSYNEQYF.

The chain uses TRBV12-3 or TRBV12-4 and TRBJ1-1; 7 bases align to TRBD1. With 6 bases clipped from V and 10 bases from J, the junction kept 5 bases outside the gene matches. The CDR3 is 11 amino acids. CDR3 DNA sequence: TGTGCCAGCAGCCACAGGGGCCCAGCTTTCTTT. This codes for CASSHRGPAFF.

A few counts support this clonotype. This chain links TRBV20-1 with TRBJ2-1; D is possibly TRBD2 (6 bases). The CDR3 totals 12 residues. Germline CDR1 is DFQATT and CDR2 is SNEGSKA (reference sequence). Deletions cut 2 bases from V and 8 bases from J, with 10 bases between. The chain's CDR3 is CSARSGVDEQFF. Written as DNA, the CDR3 is TGCAGTGCTAGATCGGGGGTGGATGAGCAGTTCTTC.

This CDR3 is CATSDFSGSSYNEQYF. The CDR3 DNA is TGTGCCACCAGTGATTTTAGCGGGAGCTCCTACAATGAGCAGTACTTC. The chain carries TRBV24-1 and TRBJ2-1; 9 bases match TRBD2. The DNA end is more similar to TRBJ2-7, so the J call may be wrong. The CDR3 is 16 residues long. Germline V CDR1 and CDR2: KGHDR, SFDVKD.

This sequence joins TRBV9 and TRBJ2-7; the match to TRBD1 covers 9 bases. Per germline, CDR1 SGDLS and CDR2 YYNGEE. V dropped 4 bases and J dropped 7; count of bases not matched to a gene: 9. The CDR3 runs to 14 residues. The chain's CDR3 is CASSPGQGPPEQYF. The CDR3 DNA reads as TGTGCCAGCAGCCCCGGACAGGGGCCCCCTGAGCAGTACTTC.

There are a few counts of this clonotype. The chain has TRBV6-5 and TRBJ2-3, with D unresolved. The CDR3 spans 15 residues. The V gene lost 0 bases and the J gene lost 1 base, with 8 bases spanning the gap. Germline V gene data show CDR1 as MNHEY and CDR2 as SVGAGI. The CDR3 DNA is TGTGCCAGCAGTTACTCCACGAAGCGCACAGATACGCAGTATTTT. Protein: CASSYSTKRTDTQYF.

The chain recombines TRBV20-1 with TRBJ2-4; 8 bases line up with TRBD2. Gene TRBJ2-7 matches the end of the DNA better, so the J call may be wrong. Germline V CDR1 and CDR2: DFQATT, SNEGSKA (reference sequence). The CDR3 length is 15 residues. CDR3 DNA: TGCAGTGTTTTCCTTCCCGGGACTAGGAACCGCGAGCAGTACTTC. It yields the protein CSVFLPGTRNREQYF.

This sequence joins TRBV7-9 and TRBJ2-1, with D perhaps being TRBD1 or TRBD2 (6 bases each). Per germline, CDR1 SEHNR and CDR2 FQNEAQ (reference sequence). The CDR3 is made up of 18 amino acids. Between the trimmed V and J ends, which lost 4 bases and 3 bases, there was a span of 22 bases. In nucleotides, the CDR3 is TGTGCCAGCAGCTCCTCTAGGGGGGACTGGGCCGGCTACAATGAGCAGTTCTTC. This gives the protein CASSSSRGDWAGYNEQFF.

Concerning this clonotype: At one end the junction does not follow the germline gene, possibly because of a read error. The chain recombines TRBV25-1 with TRBJ2-4; tentative D call: TRBD1 (6 bases). The CDR3 totals 14 residues. Germline CDR1 MGHDK, CDR2 SYGVNS. The CDR3 sequence is CASSPGTPNNIQYF. The DNA of the CDR3 is TGTGCCAGCAGTCCTGGGACACCCAATAACATTCAGTACTTC.

This clonotype was seen ten or more times. The chain couples TRBV20-1 to TRBJ2-1, with 9 bases aligning to TRBD2. The ends lost 0 bases at V and 6 bases at J; junction bases unmatched: 9. CDR1 DFQATT and CDR2 SNEGSKA come from the germline V gene (reference sequence). The CDR3 is 16 amino acids. The DNA for the CDR3 is TGCAGTGCTAGAGACCTACTAGCGGGTATGTTCAATGAGCAGTTCTTC. It specifies CSARDLLAGMFNEQFF.

The table lists this clonotype with a count of one. A read error may produce the germline difference seen at one junction end. J is TRBJ2-1 and V is TRBV12-3 or TRBV12-4, with D perhaps matching TRBD1 (5 bases). This CDR3 is 16 amino acids long. The CDR3 is CAGSLRGGGLYNEQFF. The DNA for the CDR3 is TGTGCCGGCAGTTTAAGGGGTGGCGGTTTATACAATGAGCAGTTCTTC.

J is TRBJ2-7 and V is TRBV9; 9 nucleotides align to TRBD1. The CDR3 sequence is 15 residues long. Trimming took 4 bases from V and 4 from J; bases not matched to a gene: 9. Germline CDR1 reads SGDLS; CDR2 reads YYNGEE. Written as DNA, the CDR3 is TGTGCCAGCAGCATAACAGGGGGCGTCGGGTACGAGCAGTACTTC. As protein: CASSITGGVGYEQYF.

As for this clonotype: The junction departs from germline at one end; a sequencing error may be responsible. The chain joins TRBV7-2 to TRBJ1-5, with D maybe TRBD1 (6 bases). CDR1 is SGHTA, CDR2 FQGNSA, per germline. The CDR3 runs to 16 residues. The CDR3 DNA sequence: TGTGCCAGCAGCAAAGGGCAGGGGAGTTTCAATCATCCCCAGCATTTT. Protein: CASSKGQGSFNHPQHF.

The V call is TRBV12-3 or TRBV12-4, the J call TRBJ2-1, with TRBD2 identical over 9 bases. Germline trimming cut 3 bases from V and 10 bases from J; bases unmatched to any gene: 7. The CDR3 consists of 14 residues. The CDR3 protein is CASSFLAGADEQFF. The DNA for the CDR3 is TGTGCCAGCAGTTTTTTAGCGGGGGCAGACGAGCAGTTCTTC.

In this sample, this clonotype turned up many times. The chain employs TRBV7-9 and TRBJ1-2; D is unclear. In germline, CDR1 is SEHNR, CDR2 FQNEAQ (reference sequence). The V end was cut by 5 bases, the J end by 7 bases, with 8 bases between. This CDR3 spans 11 amino acids. The CDR3 reads CASSPGVGYTF. The CDR3 nucleotides read TGTGCCAGCAGCCCCGGCGTTGGCTACACCTTC.

This sequence joins TRBV7-3 and TRBJ1-1; D uncertain. Trimming took 1 base from V and 1 from J, leaving 10 bases between them. Looked up from germline, CDR1 is SGHTA and CDR2 is FQGTGA. The CDR3 runs to 15 residues. The CDR3 nucleotides read TGTGCCAGCAGCTTAAGGAGGGAAGCGAACACTGAAGCTTTCTTT. Translation: CASSLRREANTEAFF.

The chain is built from TRBV2 and TRBJ1-2, with 9 positions matching TRBD1. Germline V gene sequence: CDR1 SNHLY, CDR2 FYNNEI. The V and J ends lost 4 bases and 9 bases, in that order; junction bases with no gene match: 9. The CDR3 is 14 amino acids. The CDR3 region has the DNA TGTGCCAGCAGTGGGGACAGGGCCGAGGGACGCTACACCTTC. Protein product: CASSGDRAEGRYTF.

This chain's CDR3 is CASSDQTGGRYAYF. CDR3 nucleotide sequence: TGTGCCAGCAGTGATCAGACAGGGGGCAGATACGCGTATTTT. The chain joins TRBV2 to TRBJ2-3, with 10 bases matching TRBD1. Germline V gene sequence: CDR1 SNHLY, CDR2 FYNNEI. The CDR3 consists of 14 residues. V shed 3 bases and J 14 bases; nucleotides not matched to a gene: 11. Complete variable domain (other parts from reference TRBV2 and TRBJ2-3): EPEVTQTPSHQVTQMGQEVILRCVPISNHLYFYWYRQILGQKVEFLVSFYNNEISEKSEIFDDQFSVERPDGSNFTLKIRSTKLEDSAMYFCASSDQTGGRYAYFGPGTRLTVL.

The sample holds a few counts of this clonotype. The chain uses TRBV4-1 and TRBJ2-3; no firm D call. V lost 0 bases and J lost 14, with 30 bases in between. The CDR3 length is 18 residues. The germline V gene has CDR1 MGHRA and CDR2 YSYEKL. CDR3 sequence reads: CASSQDLLRRLQHRYAYF. The DNA of the CDR3 is TGCGCCAGCAGCCAAGATCTACTACGGCGCCTGCAGCACAGATACGCGTATTTT.

The chain links TRBV12-3 or TRBV12-4 to TRBJ2-4, with 7 bases matching TRBD1. V lost 6 bases and J lost 0; bases outside the gene matches: 14. This CDR3 has 18 amino acids. The CDR3 region has the DNA TGTGCCAGCAGATCCCTAGGGGGCCGGGCCTTAGCCAAAAACATTCAGTACTTC. This codes for CASRSLGGRALAKNIQYF.

The sample holds a few counts of this clonotype. The V gene is TRBV18, the J gene TRBJ2-7; no firm D call. The ends were cut back, 0 bases at V and 7 bases at J, with 19 bases in the middle. The CDR3 contains 16 residues. From germline, CDR1 is KGHSH and CDR2 LQKENI. CDR3 bases: TGTGCCAGCTCACCACCTTCTTGGCCGCTCTACAATGAGCAGTACTTC. This codes for CASSPPSWPLYNEQYF.

J is TRBJ1-2 and V is TRBV12-3 or TRBV12-4; perhaps TRBD1 as D (6 bases). Between the trimmed V and J ends, which lost 5 bases and 4 bases, there was a span of 14 bases. This CDR3 has 14 amino acids. This CDR3 reads CASSPDGTLYGYTF. In DNA, the CDR3 is TGTGCCAGCAGTCCAGATGGGACACTCTATGGCTACACCTTC.

The CDR3 is CASSPSGRASYNEQYF. DNA for the CDR3: TGTGCCAGCAGCCCTAGCGGGAGGGCCTCCTACAATGAGCAGTACTTC. The chain has TRBV7-2 and TRBJ2-1; TRBD2 aligns across 12 bases. The J call may be faulty, since TRBJ2-7 better matches the DNA end. Germline V gives CDR1 SGHTA, CDR2 FQGNSA. The CDR3 totals 16 residues.

The chain is built from TRBV5-4 and TRBJ2-5; D is possibly TRBD2 (6 bases). CDR1 and CDR2 from the germline V gene are SGHNT and YYREEE (reference sequence). The CDR3 extends over 15 amino acids. V dropped 4 bases and J dropped 1 base, with 14 bases sitting between them. This CDR3 is CASSPRGRPQETQYF. CDR3 in DNA: TGTGCCAGCAGCCCCCGGGGGAGGCCCCAAGAGACCCAGTACTTC.